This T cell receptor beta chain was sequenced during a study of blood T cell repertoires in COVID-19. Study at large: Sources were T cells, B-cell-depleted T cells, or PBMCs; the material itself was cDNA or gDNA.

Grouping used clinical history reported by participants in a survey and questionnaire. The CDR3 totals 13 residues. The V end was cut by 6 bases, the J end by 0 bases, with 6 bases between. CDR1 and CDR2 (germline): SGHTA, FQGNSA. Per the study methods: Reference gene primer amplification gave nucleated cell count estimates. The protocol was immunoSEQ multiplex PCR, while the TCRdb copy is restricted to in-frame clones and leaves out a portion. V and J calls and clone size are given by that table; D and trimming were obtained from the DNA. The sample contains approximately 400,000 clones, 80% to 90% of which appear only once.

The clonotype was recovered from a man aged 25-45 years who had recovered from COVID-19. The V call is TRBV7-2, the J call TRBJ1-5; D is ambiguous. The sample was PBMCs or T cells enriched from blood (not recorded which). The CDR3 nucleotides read TGTGCCAGCAGTTCGTTTAGCAATCAGCCCCAGCATTTT. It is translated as CASSSFSNQPQHF.